Below, 27 T cell receptor beta chains from the same sample are listed, as sequenced in a study of T cells in Graves' hyperthyroidism and ophthalmopathy. Amplified regions were TCR beta CDR3 sequences from RNA transcripts. The TCR CDR3 first-round RT-PCR relied on the HTBI primer set. One entry per CDR3 protein, called by TCRdb with MiXCR from the multiplex PCR reads. The sample has a few hundred thousand distinct CDR3 sequences; more than 15% are singletons. Sequenced input: blood. Receptor source: a young woman with Graves' ophthalmopathy.

This clonotype appeared many times. The rearrangement links TRBV30 to TRBJ2-1, with a possible D match to TRBD1 (6 bases). The CDR3 length is 11 residues. V was pared by 1 base and J by 10 bases, with 8 bases between. Germline-derived CDR1 and CDR2 are GTSNPN and SVGIG (reference sequence). CDR3 loop: CAWSEQGEQFF. As DNA, the CDR3 is TGTGCCTGGAGTGAACAGGGAGAGCAGTTCTTC. The whole variable domain, remainder taken from reference TRBV30 and TRBJ2-1, is SQTIHQWPATLVQPVGSPLSLECTVEGTSNPNLYWYRQAAGRGLQLLFYSVGIGQISSEVPQNLSASRPQDRQFILSSKKLLLSDSGFYLCAWSEQGEQFFGPGTRLTVL.

This clonotype was observed at least ten times. V usage is TRBV30 and J usage is TRBJ2-3; D unclear. The CDR3 contains 12 residues. The V and J ends lost 0 bases and 6 bases respectively, with 7 bases between them. Germline V gives CDR1 GTSNPN, CDR2 SVGIG (reference sequence). As DNA, the CDR3 is TGTGCCTGGAGTGTAGAGGTGGATACGCAGTATTTT. Residues: CAWSVEVDTQYF.

This clonotype has a count of ten or more. The chain carries TRBV10-3 and TRBJ2-1; D ambiguous. Trimming cost V 4 bases and J 8 bases, with 15 bases left between them. This CDR3 has 14 amino acids. The germline gives CDR1 ENHRY, CDR2 SYGVKD. The CDR3 spells CAISGSWSTDEQFF. The CDR3 DNA reads TGTGCCATCAGTGGCAGTTGGAGCACCGATGAGCAGTTCTTC.

This rearrangement joins TRBV10-2 to TRBJ2-2; D not resolved. Germline CDR1 WSHSY, CDR2 SAAADI. There are 12 residues in the CDR3. V was trimmed by 3 bases and J by 5 bases, leaving 4 bases between them. Here the CDR3 reads CASSDQTGELFF. The CDR3 DNA reads TGCGCCAGCAGTGACCAAACCGGGGAGCTGTTTTTT.

This clonotype was seen ten or more times. The CDR3 nucleotides read TGTGCCAGCAGTGAGGAACAGGCGGTTGATCAGCCCCAGCATTTT. Its translation: CASSEEQAVDQPQHF. The V call is TRBV2, the J call TRBJ1-5, with a possible D match to TRBD1 (5 bases). The CDR3 is 15 amino acids. Germline-derived CDR1 and CDR2 are SNHLY and FYNNEI. V lost 3 bases to trimming and J lost 5 bases, with 14 bases between them.

The sample holds many counts of this clonotype. V and J are TRBV18 and TRBJ1-6, with D perhaps TRBD1 (5 bases). V was cut by 0 bases and J by 13 bases, with 10 bases left in between. The germline V gene has CDR1 KGHSH and CDR2 LQKENI. The CDR3 totals 13 residues. The CDR3 coding sequence is TGTGCCAGCTCACCACCGGACACTCAGCCCCTCCACTTT. This translates into CASSPPDTQPLHF.

This clonotype was observed many times. The chain is built from TRBV20-1 and TRBJ2-1; 7 bases line up with TRBD1. With V trimmed by 6 bases and J by 3 bases, 14 bases remained unmatched. The CDR3 covers 16 residues. Germline values: CDR1 DFQATT, CDR2 SNEGSKA (reference sequence). The DNA of the CDR3 is TGCAGTGCCCACAAGAGGACAGGAAAACACTACAATGAGCAGTTCTTC. Protein product: CSAHKRTGKHYNEQFF.

This clonotype was picked up many times. Here the CDR3 reads CASRPTNTGELFF. Written as DNA, the CDR3 is TGTGCCAGCAGACCCACGAACACCGGGGAGCTGTTTTTT. This sequence joins TRBV28 and TRBJ2-2; D is undetermined. The CDR3 is 13 amino acids. V dropped 6 bases and J dropped 0 bases, with 5 bases sitting between them. Germline V gene lookup returns CDR1 MDHEN and CDR2 SYDVKM. The full variable domain, completed using reference TRBV28 and TRBJ2-2, is DVKVTQSSRYLVKRTGEKVFLECVQDMDHENMFWYRQDPGLGLRLIYFSYDVKMKEKGDIPEGYSVSREKKERFSLILESASTNQTSMYLCASRPTNTGELFFGEGSRLTVL.

Details on this clonotype: The germline gene is not matched at one end of the junction; a read error may be the cause. The gene calls are TRBV13 and TRBJ1-1; weak D call: TRBD1 (6 bases). The CDR3 consists of 14 residues. The V gene's germline CDR1 is PRHDT and CDR2 FYEKMQ (reference sequence). The CDR3 loop reads CTSSRGLLNTEAFF. CDR3 DNA sequence: TGTACCAGCAGCCGGGGGCTCCTGAACACTGAAGCTTTCTTT. The whole variable domain, remainder taken from reference TRBV13 and TRBJ1-1, is AAGVIQSPRHLIKEKRETATLKCYPIPRHDTVYWYQQGPGQDPQFLISFYEKMQSDKGSIPDRFSAQQFSDYHSELNMSSLELGDSALYFCTSSRGLLNTEAFFGQGTRLTVV.

This clonotype was found many times. The chain combines TRBV28 with TRBJ1-2, with 10 bases lining up with TRBD1. Looked up from germline, CDR1 is MDHEN and CDR2 is SYDVKM. V lost 3 bases to trimming and J lost 6 bases; unmatched junction nucleotides: 10. The CDR3 loop spans 16 amino acids. For the CDR3, the DNA is TGTGCCAGCAGTTTTTCGCCCCGGGACAGGGGAAATGGCTACACCTTC. This encodes CASSFSPRDRGNGYTF.

Ten or more counts support this clonotype. The CDR3 coding sequence is TGTGCCAGCAGTTCGACCTTAGCGGGAGGGCCCTACGAGCAGTACTTC. Translating it yields CASSSTLAGGPYEQYF. The rearrangement links TRBV6-2 or TRBV6-3 to TRBJ2-7, with 11 bases matching TRBD2. The V and J ends lost 4 bases and 2 bases, in that order; junction bases with no gene match: 7. The germline V gene encodes CDR1 MNHEY and CDR2 SVGEGT. This CDR3 is 16 amino acids long.

This clonotype has a count of ten or more. The chain combines TRBV6-2 or TRBV6-3 with TRBJ2-3, with D maybe TRBD2 (5 bases). Germline V gives CDR1 MNHEY, CDR2 SVGEGT. V was trimmed by 2 bases and J by 3 bases, leaving 12 bases between them. CDR3 length: 15 amino acids. CDR3 sequence: CASSYGRALTDTQYF. CDR3 DNA sequence: TGTGCCAGCAGTTACGGGCGGGCCCTTACAGATACGCAGTATTTT.

This clonotype was counted many times. This chain connects TRBV20-1 to TRBJ2-5; D may be TRBD2 (5 bases). In germline, CDR1 is DFQATT, CDR2 SNEGSKA (reference sequence). The length of the CDR3 is 12 residues. The germline V and J ends were trimmed by 3 bases and 5 bases, with 10 bases remaining between them. The CDR3 sequence: CSASIRGETQYF. The CDR3, as DNA: TGCAGTGCTAGCATTCGCGGGGAGACCCAGTACTTC.

The sample holds many counts of this clonotype. This chain uses TRBV12-3 or TRBV12-4 with TRBJ1-5, with D possibly matching TRBD1 (5 bases). The CDR3 has 15 amino acids. Trimming took off 2 bases at V and 2 bases at J, with 10 bases between the two ends. This CDR3 reads CASSLTRAGNQPQHF. CDR3 bases: TGTGCCAGCAGTTTAACCAGGGCTGGCAATCAGCCCCAGCATTTT.

This clonotype was seen many times. The gene calls are TRBV20-1 and TRBJ2-3; 10 bases line up with TRBD1. The germline V gene encodes CDR1 DFQATT and CDR2 SNEGSKA (reference sequence). CDR3 size: 16 residues. V trimming: 1 base; J trimming: 3 bases; junction bases outside the gene matches: 7. For the CDR3, the DNA is TGCAGTGCTAGAGGACAGGGGGCGCTCGGGACAGATACGCAGTATTTT. Translation: CSARGQGALGTDTQYF.

This clonotype occurred many times. V and J are TRBV20-1 and TRBJ2-7, with a possible D match to TRBD2 (5 bases). The CDR3 covers 13 residues. V was shortened by 1 base and J by 4 bases, with 11 bases between the two germline ends. Germline CDR1 reads DFQATT; CDR2 reads SNEGSKA (reference sequence). CDR3 amino acids: CSARAGADYEQYF. In nucleotides, the CDR3 is TGCAGTGCTAGAGCAGGAGCGGATTACGAGCAGTACTTC.

This clonotype came up a few times. This chain uses TRBV19 with TRBJ2-1; 7 bases agree with TRBD2. Germline CDR1 is LNHDA and CDR2 is SQIVND (reference sequence). V lost 3 bases, J lost 4 bases, and 3 bases stayed unmatched. The CDR3 length is 14 residues. The chain's CDR3 is CASSIQRGYNEQFF. The CDR3 nucleotides read TGTGCCAGTAGTATCCAGCGGGGTTACAATGAGCAGTTCTTC.

This clonotype has only a few counts. The chain uses TRBV6-1 and TRBJ2-4, with TRBD1 matching over 10 bases. The CDR3 runs 15 residues. V trimming: 0 bases; J trimming: 9 bases; junction bases outside the gene matches: 5. Germline lookup yields CDR1 MNHNS and CDR2 SASEGT. In DNA form, the CDR3 reads TGTGCCAGCAGTGAAGCTTTGGGACAGGGGCTCATTCAGTACTTC. This gives the protein CASSEALGQGLIQYF.

This sequence joins TRBV4-3 and TRBJ2-1; weak D call: TRBD2 (6 bases). Germline CDR1 LGHNA, CDR2 YSLEER. Trimming removed 1 base from V and 3 bases from J, with 22 bases in between. This CDR3 contains 19 residues. DNA of the CDR3: TGCGCCAGCAGCCAAGTGGGAGGAGGGCGGGTCGCTCACTACAATGAGCAGTTCTTC. The encoded protein is CASSQVGGGRVAHYNEQFF.

This chain links TRBV27 with TRBJ1-2; D is perhaps TRBD1 (6 bases). Trimming removed 2 bases at V and 8 bases at J, with 12 bases between. The CDR3 loop spans 13 amino acids. Per germline, CDR1 MNHEY and CDR2 SMNVEV (reference sequence). CDR3 amino acids: CASSLQGYQGYTF. Written as DNA, the CDR3 is TGTGCCAGCAGTTTACAGGGGTATCAAGGCTACACCTTC.

This clonotype was observed many times. V is TRBV20-1 and J is TRBJ1-5, with TRBD1 identical over 8 bases. This CDR3 spans 13 amino acids. The germline gives CDR1 DFQATT, CDR2 SNEGSKA (reference sequence). With 5 bases clipped from V and 4 bases from J, the junction kept 4 bases outside the gene matches. CDR3 bases: TGCAGTGCTGCCTACAGGGGGAATCAGCCCCAGCATTTT. Its protein product is CSAAYRGNQPQHF.

This clonotype was seen a few times. CDR3 nucleotide sequence: TGTGCCAGTAGACGACAGGGGGCCCGGCCCCCGGATGAGCAGTTCTTC. As protein: CASRRQGARPPDEQFF. The chain couples TRBV19 to TRBJ2-1; TRBD1 matches at 10 bases. Germline V gene lookup returns CDR1 LNHDA and CDR2 SQIVND (reference sequence). V was clipped by 6 bases and J by 8 bases; unmatched bases: 13. The CDR3 runs 16 residues.

Points on this clonotype: This may arise from a read error, as a much more abundant clone is one base away. This chain joins TRBV5-1 and TRBJ2-1; no clear D gene. CDR1 SGHRS and CDR2 YFSETQ come from the germline V gene. The CDR3 is 16 amino acids. The V and J ends lost 4 bases and 0 bases respectively, with 14 bases between them. The CDR3 spells CASSMFQRGSYNEQFF. The CDR3 DNA reads as TGCGCCAGCAGCATGTTCCAACGAGGCTCCTACAATGAGCAGTTCTTC.

This rearrangement joins TRBV5-4 to TRBJ2-2; TRBD2 matches at 12 bases. V lost 3 bases and J lost 2; bases outside the gene matches: 5. Germline assignment: CDR1 SGHNT and CDR2 YYREEE (reference sequence). The CDR3 loop spans 17 amino acids. The CDR3 reads CASSSGLAGANTGELFF. In nucleotides, the CDR3 is TGTGCCAGCAGCTCGGGACTAGCGGGTGCAAACACCGGGGAGCTGTTTTTT.

This clonotype was seen many times. This chain links TRBV6-1 with TRBJ1-2; possibly TRBD1 for D (6 bases). Germline assignment: CDR1 MNHNS and CDR2 SASEGT. This CDR3 comprises 13 residues. Trimming removed 6 bases at V and 3 bases at J, with 11 bases between. The CDR3 sequence: CASRETGDYGYTF. CDR3 bases: TGTGCCAGCAGGGAGACAGGAGACTATGGCTACACCTTC.

At least ten counts were recorded for this clonotype. The chain uses TRBV7-3 and TRBJ2-1; D unclear. The germline V gene encodes CDR1 SGHTA and CDR2 FQGTGA. This CDR3 has 14 amino acids. V was pared by 1 base and J by 5 bases, with 9 bases between. CDR3 sequence (DNA): TGTGCCAGCAGCTTAAGTCCGGGCCACAATGAGCAGTTCTTC. Its protein product is CASSLSPGHNEQFF.

This clonotype showed up just a few times. This sequence joins TRBV5-6 and TRBJ2-3; 9 bases match TRBD1. The J segment lost 5 bases and the V segment lost 2 bases, leaving 6 bases of the junction unmatched. The CDR3 consists of 15 residues. The germline gives CDR1 SGHDT, CDR2 YYEEEE. CDR3 in amino acids: CASSLFGTGIDTQYF. The CDR3 DNA follows: TGTGCCAGCAGCTTATTTGGGACAGGGATAGATACGCAGTATTTT. The full variable domain, in which reference TRBV5-6 and TRBJ2-3 provide the parts outside the CDR3, is DAGVTQSPTHLIKTRGQQVTLRCSPKSGHDTVSWYQQALGQGPQFIFQYYEEEERQRGNFPDRFSGHQFPNYSSELNVNALLLGDSALYLCASSLFGTGIDTQYFGPGTRLTVL.